This T cell receptor beta chain was retrieved from a study of Tregs in tolerant kidney transplant recipients. Across the study: Sorting of CD4+CD25+CD127- cells followed 3-day belatacept mixed lymphocyte reactions, sometimes with roughly 5-day graft donor restimulation. Antibodies separated recipient from donor cells.

Germline V gene sequence: CDR1 WSHSY, CDR2 SAAADI. The CDR3 has 17 amino acids. V shed 3 bases, J shed 2 bases, and the junction held 9 bases outside the gene matches. With regard to this clone: Its antigen remains unidentified.

Study observations and caveats: Findings come from small patient numbers and require larger validation. The most relevant donor-specific Treg TCRbeta repertoire apparently came from expansion with activated donor B cells.

Profiled with immunoSEQ multiplex PCR; TCRdb holds only in-frame clones, not every one. The table has just under 45,000 clones, less than 97% seen once. This TCR derives from a human donor in good health. Sequencing was carried out using Tregs from blood cultured with allogeneic cells. This chain uses TRBV10-2 with TRBJ2-3, with 9 bases identical to TRBD1. This CDR3 is CASSDTGTGSVTDTQYF. The CDR3 nucleotides are TGCGCCAGCAGTGACACCGGGACAGGGTCCGTCACAGATACGCAGTATTTT.